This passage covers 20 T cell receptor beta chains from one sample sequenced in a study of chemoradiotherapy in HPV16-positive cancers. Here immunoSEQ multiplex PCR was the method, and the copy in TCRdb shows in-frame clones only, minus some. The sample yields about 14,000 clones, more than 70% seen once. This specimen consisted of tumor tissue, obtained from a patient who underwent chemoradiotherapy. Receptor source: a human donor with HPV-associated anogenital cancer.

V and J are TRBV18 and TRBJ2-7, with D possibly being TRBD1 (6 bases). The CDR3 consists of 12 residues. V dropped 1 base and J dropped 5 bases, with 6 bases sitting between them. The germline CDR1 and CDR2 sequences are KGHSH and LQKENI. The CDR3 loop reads CASSPRQDEQYF. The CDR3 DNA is TGTGCCAGCTCACCACGACAGGACGAGCAGTACTTC.

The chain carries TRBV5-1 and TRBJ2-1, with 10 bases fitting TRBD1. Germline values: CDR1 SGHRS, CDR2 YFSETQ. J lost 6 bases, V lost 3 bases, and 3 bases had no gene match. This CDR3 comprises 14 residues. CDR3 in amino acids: CASSSGQGGNEQFF. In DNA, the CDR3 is TGCGCCAGCAGCTCCGGACAGGGGGGCAATGAGCAGTTCTTC.

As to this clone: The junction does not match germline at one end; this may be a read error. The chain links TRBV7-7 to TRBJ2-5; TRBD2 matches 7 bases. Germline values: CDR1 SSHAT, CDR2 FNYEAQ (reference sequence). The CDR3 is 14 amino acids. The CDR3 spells CASSGVAGEETQYF. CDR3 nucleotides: TGTGCTAGCAGCGGGGTGGCGGGGGAAGAGACCCAGTACTTC.

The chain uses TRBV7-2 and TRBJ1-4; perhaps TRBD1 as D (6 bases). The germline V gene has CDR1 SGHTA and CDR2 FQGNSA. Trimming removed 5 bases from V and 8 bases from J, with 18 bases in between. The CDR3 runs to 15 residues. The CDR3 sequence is CASSPRGGPGEKLFF. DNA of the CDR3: TGTGCCAGCAGCCCCAGGGGAGGCCCAGGGGAAAAACTGTTTTTT.

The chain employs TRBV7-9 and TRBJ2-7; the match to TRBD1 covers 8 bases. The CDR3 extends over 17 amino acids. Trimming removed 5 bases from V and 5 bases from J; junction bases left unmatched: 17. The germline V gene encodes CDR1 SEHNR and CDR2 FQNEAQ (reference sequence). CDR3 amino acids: CASSPDLFDRGRDEQYF. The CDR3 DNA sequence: TGTGCCAGCAGCCCGGATCTCTTCGACAGGGGTCGGGACGAGCAGTACTTC.

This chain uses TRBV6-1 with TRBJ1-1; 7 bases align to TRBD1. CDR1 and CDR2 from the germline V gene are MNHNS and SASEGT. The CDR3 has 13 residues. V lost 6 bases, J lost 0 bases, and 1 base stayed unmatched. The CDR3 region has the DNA TGTGCCAGCAGACAGGGGTTGAACACTGAAGCTTTCTTT. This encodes CASRQGLNTEAFF.

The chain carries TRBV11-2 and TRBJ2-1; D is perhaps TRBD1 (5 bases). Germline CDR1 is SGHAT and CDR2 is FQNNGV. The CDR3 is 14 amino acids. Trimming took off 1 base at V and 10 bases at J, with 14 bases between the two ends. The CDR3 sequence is CASSLGGAEREQFF. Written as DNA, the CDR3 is TGTGCCAGCAGCTTAGGTGGGGCAGAGCGCGAGCAGTTCTTC.

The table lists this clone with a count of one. The CDR3 loop reads CASTSLLRFEAGGGNEQFF. The DNA of the CDR3 is TGTGCCAGCACTTCCTTATTACGGTTCGAGGCGGGAGGGGGAAATGAGCAGTTCTTC. The V gene is TRBV27, the J gene TRBJ2-1; 9 bases are shared with TRBD2. Per the germline V gene, CDR1 is MNHEY and CDR2 is SMNVEV (reference sequence). The CDR3 totals 19 residues. After removal of 7 bases from V and 7 bases from J, the junction contained 23 bases not matched to a gene.

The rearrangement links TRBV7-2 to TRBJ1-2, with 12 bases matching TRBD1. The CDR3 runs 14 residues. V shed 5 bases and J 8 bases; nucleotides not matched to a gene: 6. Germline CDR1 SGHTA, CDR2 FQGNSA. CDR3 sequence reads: CASSQGQGAIGYTF. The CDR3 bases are TGTGCCAGCAGCCAGGGACAGGGGGCAATCGGCTACACCTTC.

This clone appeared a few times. CDR3: CASSSALAPTGAGRTYEQYF. The CDR3 nucleotides read TGTGCCAGCAGCTCCGCCCTGGCCCCAACCGGGGCCGGACGGACCTACGAGCAGTACTTC. V and J are TRBV13 and TRBJ2-7, with D tentatively TRBD1 or TRBD2 (5 bases each). The CDR3 is 20 residues long. Germline V CDR1 and CDR2: PRHDT, FYEKMQ (reference sequence). Trimming left V 4 bases short and J 2 bases short, with 30 bases between.

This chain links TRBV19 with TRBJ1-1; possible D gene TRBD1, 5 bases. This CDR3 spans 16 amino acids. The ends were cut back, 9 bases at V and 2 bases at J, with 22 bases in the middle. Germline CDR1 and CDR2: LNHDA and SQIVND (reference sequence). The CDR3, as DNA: TGTGCCAGCCATACCCTAATGTCGGGGGGAAACACTGAAGCTTTCTTT. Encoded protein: CASHTLMSGGNTEAFF.

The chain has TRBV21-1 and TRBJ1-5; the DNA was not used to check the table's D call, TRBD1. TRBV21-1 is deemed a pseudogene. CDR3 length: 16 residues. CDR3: CASSPRVFYSNQPQHF. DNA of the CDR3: TGTGCCAGCAGCCCCAGGGTTTTTTATAGCAATCAGCCCCAGCATTTT.

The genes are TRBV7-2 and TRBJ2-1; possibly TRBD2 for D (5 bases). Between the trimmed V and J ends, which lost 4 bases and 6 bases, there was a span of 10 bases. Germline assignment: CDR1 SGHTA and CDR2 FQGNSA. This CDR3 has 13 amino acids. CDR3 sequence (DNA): TGTGCCAGCAGCTCGGGGAGATCCAATGAGCAGTTCTTC. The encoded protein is CASSSGRSNEQFF.

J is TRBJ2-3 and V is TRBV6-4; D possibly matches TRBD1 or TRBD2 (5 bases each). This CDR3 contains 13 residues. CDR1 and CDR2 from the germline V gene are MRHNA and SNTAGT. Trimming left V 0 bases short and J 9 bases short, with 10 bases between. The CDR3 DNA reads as TGTGCCAGCAGTGACTCGTTGGGGGTCACGCAGTATTTT. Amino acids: CASSDSLGVTQYF.

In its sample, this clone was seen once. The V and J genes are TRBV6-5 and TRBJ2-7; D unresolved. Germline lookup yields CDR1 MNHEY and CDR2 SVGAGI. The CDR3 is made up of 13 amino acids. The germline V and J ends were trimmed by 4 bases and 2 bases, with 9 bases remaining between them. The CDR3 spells CASSSPLTYEQYF. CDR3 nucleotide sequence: TGTGCCAGCAGTTCCCCCCTAACCTACGAGCAGTACTTC.

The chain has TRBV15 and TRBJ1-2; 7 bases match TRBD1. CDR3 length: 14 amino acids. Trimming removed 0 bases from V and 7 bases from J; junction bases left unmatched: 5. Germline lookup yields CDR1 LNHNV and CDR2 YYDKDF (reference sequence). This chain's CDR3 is CATSRDGQDLGYTF. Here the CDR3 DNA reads TGTGCCACCAGCAGAGATGGACAGGATCTTGGCTACACCTTC. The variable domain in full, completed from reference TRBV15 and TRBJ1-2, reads DAMVIQNPRYQVTQFGKPVTLSCSQTLNHNVMYWYQQKSSQAPKLLFHYYDKDFNNEADTPDNFQSRRPNTSFCFLDIRSPGLGDTAMYLCATSRDGQDLGYTFGSGTRLTVV.

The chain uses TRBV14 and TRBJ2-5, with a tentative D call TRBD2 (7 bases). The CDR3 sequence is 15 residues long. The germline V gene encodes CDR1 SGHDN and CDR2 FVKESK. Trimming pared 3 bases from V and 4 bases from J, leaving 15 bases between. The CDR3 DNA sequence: TGTGCCAGCAGCCAGGAACTAGGGGGGGCAGAGACCCAGTACTTC. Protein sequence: CASSQELGGAETQYF. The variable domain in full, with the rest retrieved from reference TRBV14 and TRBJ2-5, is EAGVTQFPSHSVIEKGQTVTLRCDPISGHDNLYWYRRVMGKEIKFLLHFVKESKQDESGMPNNRFLAERTGGTYSTLKVQPAELEDSGVYFCASSQELGGAETQYFGPGTRLLVL.

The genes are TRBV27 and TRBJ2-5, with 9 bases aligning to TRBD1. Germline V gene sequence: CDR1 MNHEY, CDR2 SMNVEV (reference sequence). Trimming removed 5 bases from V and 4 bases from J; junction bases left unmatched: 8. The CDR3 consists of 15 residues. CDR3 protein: CASSRDRVRGETQYF. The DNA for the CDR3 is TGTGCCAGCAGTCGGGACAGGGTAAGGGGAGAGACCCAGTACTTC.

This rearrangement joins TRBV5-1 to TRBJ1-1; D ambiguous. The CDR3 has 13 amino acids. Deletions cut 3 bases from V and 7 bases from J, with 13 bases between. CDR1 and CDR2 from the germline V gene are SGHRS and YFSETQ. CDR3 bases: TGCGCCAGCAGCTCCGGAAGTGAAGTTGAAGCTTTCTTT. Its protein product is CASSSGSEVEAFF.

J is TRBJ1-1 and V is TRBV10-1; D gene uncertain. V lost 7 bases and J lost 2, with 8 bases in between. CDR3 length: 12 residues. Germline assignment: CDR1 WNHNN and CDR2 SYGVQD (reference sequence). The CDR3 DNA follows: TGCGCCAGCAATGACGGAAACACTGAAGCTTTCTTT. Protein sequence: CASNDGNTEAFF.